This TCR beta chain was recorded in a study of shared clonotypes between healthy human individuals. Points from the study as a whole: Relative to memory subsets, naive subsets generally showed larger estimated richness. Few donors restricted represented genetic and exposure-history diversity.

Trimming shortened V by 5 bases and J by 3 bases, and 16 bases separated the two germline ends. The germline gives CDR1 MDHEN, CDR2 SYDVKM. CDR3 length equals 15 residues. Naive CD8 populations comprised CD45RO-negative cells positively selected for CCR7, excluding terminally differentiated effector memory CD45RA+ cells. A remark on this clone: The antigen is unknown.

Assay execution took place at the deep level. Assay used: immunoSEQ multiplex PCR; TCRdb lists only in-frame clones, some missing. Altogether over 2,000,000 clones are present, about 94% being singletons, with the ten largest covering 1.5% to 2%. The rearrangement uses TRBV28 and TRBJ1-2; D ambiguous. Material: naive CD8+ T cells from PBMCs. This receptor was identified in a man between 18 and 35 years old in good health. Some clones in this sample may be carry-over from other donors' samples. Here the CDR3 DNA reads TGTGCCAGCAGTGCCTCGGCGGCCCGTCACTATGGCTACACCTTC. Protein product: CASSASAARHYGYTF.